The TCR beta chain described here comes from a study of cytomegalovirus exposure and HLA in healthy donors (dated by TCRdb to the late 2010s). About the study as a whole: An earlier analysis of some 600 of the donors reported approximately 260 Gb of sequence data and around 110 million unique TCR beta sequences obtained from some 170 million T cells. The study combined high-throughput TCR immunosequencing, statistical association of individual TCRs with disease status, and machine learning to predict cytomegalovirus infection status. About 280 gigabases of sequencing data and roughly 81 million unique TCR sequences made up an early release that covered fewer than 650 HLA-typed donors. About five DR-DQ haplotypes were treated as single units for association and clustering because of strong linkage in the cohort. Using immunosequencing, the study profiled T cell repertoires from about 610 subjects and related those repertoires to cytomegalovirus serostatus. An earlier analysis of some 500 of the donors applied high-throughput TCR beta sequencing to assess whether each TCR beta V gene segment acted as functional or pseudogenic. A later analysis re-examined previously published TCR beta repertoires from 610 or so donors and added high-resolution HLA genotyping to investigate patterns of TCR occurrence. Every discovery cohort repertoire had been produced on one sequencing platform. Among the approximately 400 genotyped donors, approximately 77% belonged to the genetic ancestry cluster associated with self-reported Caucasian donors. Typing coverage differed by locus: A, B, C, DRB1 and DQB1 were typed in roughly 629-630 donors, DQA1 in around 500, DPA1 in approximately 610, and DPB1 in 400 to 490. In a later genetic analysis, genome-wide SNP genotypes for about 60% of the 666 donors were used, and that subset was treated as a discovery cohort. Class I and class II HLA loci were covered by the typing at four-digit resolution. Donor age, sex, ethnicity and CMV serostatus were collected together with the repertoire data. The study aimed to test whether signatures of past pathogen exposure could be identified by cataloging public T cell receptors. Across around 400 genotyped donors of the cohort, an average of about 220,000 unique TCR beta nucleotide sequences per donor were sequenced, and roughly 18% of those sequences were non-productive. In addition to the first cohort of 666 subjects, a separate validation cohort of 130 or so different subjects was used. In the later analysis, no new phenotypic data were used to find candidate immune exposures; instead, reliance was placed on TCR beta sequences and their occurrence across donors. What the research found in general, with its limitations: Some IMGT-functional V segments, including TRBV6-2 and TRBV6-3, could not be told apart with the 87-base-pair reads, so those segments were excluded. A later genetic analysis associated a missense DCLRE1C variant with V-gene and J-gene trimming of TCR beta chains, and an independent cohort replicated the association. Broadly in line with IMGT annotations, most TCR beta V segments showed up in productive rearrangements about 87% or about 30% of the time in an earlier analysis of several hundred of the donors. Linkage disequilibrium might explain the correlated functional status among segregating V segments, but an unknown experimental factor could not be excluded. The cohort was sequenced for TCR beta chains only, and without alpha or paired-chain data the features that could be detected were limited. Specific HLA alleles were associated with 18,000 or so TCR beta sequences at a false discovery rate of 0.05 in a later analysis. Most CMV-associated TCR beta chains appeared to be HLA-restricted in a later analysis, and the HLA associations seemed to be driven largely by CMV exposure. Several of the top co-occurrence clusters appeared to be linked to parvovirus B19, influenza, CMV and Epstein-Barr virus, according to a later analysis. Compared with the 666-donor mean, donors in an Asian-associated ancestry cluster had fewer N-insertions in productive TCRs, according to a later genetic analysis. The only immune exposure information available for the cohort was CMV serostatus. The presence/absence analyses assumed that sequencing depth was roughly uniform across donors, and that assumption may not be true. Because counts were too low, some 17 rarely observed V segments, including chromosome 9 orphons, were left out of the earlier analysis of a few hundred of the donors. The authors suggested that the approach could potentially be extended to other disease states and immunological phenotypes. In a later analysis, HLA-associated TCR beta chains were found to be more clonally expanded and to have lower generation probabilities than equally common non-associated chains. Across donors, most TCR sequences were observed very rarely, whereas some public TCRs were present in many individuals. Because HLA typing was unavailable for some donors at each locus, only the typed subset was used in association tests. According to a later analysis, TCR association rates differed among HLA loci, with DRB1 alleles showing the most associated TCRs and HLA-C alleles showing the fewest. Assigning TCR associations to individual alleles was difficult when HLA alleles, especially DR and DQ, strongly co-occurred. A further reported finding was that TCR beta sequences accurately predicted the HLA-A and HLA-B alleles for most subjects in the first cohort. Cytomegalovirus status was reported to be diagnosed by the classifier with high specificity and sensitivity in both the original and validation cohorts. A group of highly shared sequence variants was considered likely to be a technical artifact of the sequencing pipeline. A total of around 150 TCR beta chains were listed by the study as associated with cytomegalovirus. Three of the identified cytomegalovirus-associated TCR beta chains were confirmed in vitro to be specific for cytomegalovirus antigens.

The cohort consisted of 600 to 700 healthy bone marrow donors. Cohort members were all nominally healthy when sampled, although unrecorded immune exposures were likely present. The donor tested CMV seronegative and was one of the 352 seronegative cohort members. A peripheral blood sample was collected from each donor, and TCR beta sequencing was performed on peripheral blood mononuclear cells. The Qiagen DNeasy Blood Extraction Kit was used to extract genomic DNA from the blood cell samples. From V the trimming removes 2 bases and from J it removes 1 base, while the gene matches leave 3 bases of the junction unaccounted for. Measured from the cysteine to the phenylalanine, the CDR3 is 15 residues long. The retained sequence is limited to the CDR3, 45 bases, with the frame set at the first base. According to the germline V gene (reference sequence), CDR1 reads SEHNR and CDR2 reads FQNEAQ. A word on this clone: The target of this receptor is not known. No base quality values were provided; no much bigger clone lies one nucleotide off.

The library was built by means of the immunoSEQ multiplex PCR assay. For the multiplex PCR, a mixture combining 60 forward primers for TCR Vbeta segments and 13 reverse primers for TCR Jbeta segments was used. A multiplex PCR assay on genomic DNA amplified the CDR3 region of rearranged TCR beta genes. The Illumina HiSeq System was used to sequence the amplified TCR beta libraries as 87-base-pair reads. In the source study's methods: Across the 666 repertoires, a later analysis counted tens of millions of unique TCR beta chains, some 11 million of which were shared by at least two donors. Raw reads were error-corrected and collapsed into unique sequences by a nearest-neighbor algorithm in which closely related sequences were merged to remove PCR and sequencing errors. V, D and J gene segments were assigned by aligning CDR3 sequences to IMGT reference sequences. Each retained sequence needed at least a six-nucleotide match to both a V gene segment and a J gene segment. A rearrangement counted as productive if the CDR3 had no stop codons and remained in frame with V and J, and every other rearrangement counted as non-productive. CDR3 was defined according to IMGT convention as the region running from the second conserved V-encoded cysteine to the conserved J-encoded phenylalanine. In an earlier analysis of around 640 of the donors, sequences lacking an unambiguous match to a single V gene segment were excluded. An earlier analysis of 500 to 600 of the donors classified V segments as functional when productive rearrangements were above 56.7% and as segregating when the standard deviation between donors was above 5%. A statistical classification framework was built for diagnosing cytomegalovirus status from the catalog of TCR beta chain sequences. V and J gene assignment, in a later analysis, came from comparing TCR nucleotide sequences with IMGT/GENE-DB human TR gene sequences. A later analysis assigned CDR3 sequences and most-parsimonious VDJ recombination scenarios with the TCRdist pipeline. A later analysis defined each TCR beta chain by its CDR3 amino acid sequence plus V-gene family, and excluded reads lacking a unique V-gene family. In a later analysis, around 650 highly shared, low-generation-probability nucleotide sequences were removed to address suspected cross-contamination and a sequencing artifact. In a later analysis, a clonal expansion index was calculated for each public chain from normalized within-repertoire ranks of inferred template counts. In a later analysis, generation probabilities were computed with a VDJ recombination model fitted to out-of-frame rearrangements, and the resulting probabilities were checked against IGoR. Hypergeometric tests were used in a later analysis to score TCR-TCR, TCR-HLA and TCR-CMV co-occurrence, with a repertoire-size bias correction applied to the TCR pairs. A later analysis estimated false discovery rates by permuting HLA or CMV assignments 20 times. In a later analysis, co-occurring TCRs were grouped using DBSCAN, with TCRdist sequence similarity added in when clustering inside HLA-allele-positive subsets. For co-occurrence clustering, repertoires with fewer than 30,000 or more than 120,000 public chains were excluded, along with about five repertoires with anomalous nucleotide sharing. The table comes from immuneACCESS by way of TCRdb, which keeps in-frame sequences with V and J called. Part of the clones is missing from these tables; in studies checked, under half for an unresolved V gene and the rest for unknown reasons. That table gives V, J and clone size, and the DNA gave D and trimming. This sample comprises some 200,000 clones, roughly 80% of them detected only once. Roughly 1.6% of the sample is in the top ten clones.

The sample taken for sequencing was PBMCs. The chain is made from TRBV7-9 and TRBJ1-1, and 8 junctional nucleotides match TRBD1. The TCR originated in a young woman in good health and CMV-seronegative. The CDR3: CASSLRGTGNTEAFF. The DNA sequence is TGTGCCAGCAGCTTACGCGGGACAGGGAACACTGAAGCTTTCTTT.